This entry lists 28 T cell receptor beta chains sequenced from one sample in a study of blood T cell repertoires in COVID-19. Profiling relied on immunoSEQ multiplex PCR, and the TCRdb table lists in-frame clones only, not all of them. Of roughly 300,000 clones listed, about 82% are singletons. Material: peripheral blood. These receptors came from a woman in her forties or fifties with acute or convalescent COVID-19.

The V call is TRBV7-3, the J call TRBJ2-2; 7 nucleotides align to TRBD1. J was trimmed by 4 bases and V by 0 bases; bases with no gene match: 2. Per germline, CDR1 SGHTA and CDR2 FQGTGA. CDR3 length equals 15 residues. For the CDR3, the DNA is TGTGCCAGCAGCTTAACAGGGGGCGGCACCGGGGAGCTGTTTTTT. Translation: CASSLTGGGTGELFF.

This chain links TRBV11-2 with TRBJ1-2; TRBD1 matches at 8 bases. The CDR3 runs 12 residues. Germline-derived CDR1 and CDR2 are SGHAT and FQNNGV. V shed 5 bases and J 9 bases; nucleotides not matched to a gene: 5. This CDR3 is CASSPDRGSYTF. The CDR3 nucleotides are TGTGCCAGCAGCCCAGACAGGGGAAGCTACACCTTC. The whole variable domain, filled in from reference TRBV11-2 and TRBJ1-2, reads EAGVAQSPRYKIIEKRQSVAFWCNPISGHATLYWYQQILGQGPKLLIQFQNNGVVDDSQLPKDRFSAERLKGVDSTLKIQPAKLEDSAVYLCASSPDRGSYTFGSGTRLTVV.

The J gene is TRBJ2-7, the V gene TRBV9; 8 bases line up with TRBD2. The CDR3 contains 15 residues. The V and J ends lost 3 bases and 2 bases, in that order; junction bases with no gene match: 7. Germline CDR1 SGDLS, CDR2 YYNGEE. DNA for the CDR3: TGTGCCAGCAGCGGCTCAGCGGGAGACACCTACGAGCAGTACTTC. It specifies CASSGSAGDTYEQYF.

The CDR3 nucleotides read TGTGCCAGTATGATAACTAGCGTCTCCTACAATGAGCAGTTCTTC. Residues: CASMITSVSYNEQFF. The J gene is TRBJ2-1, the V gene TRBV19, with 7 positions matching TRBD2. With V trimmed by 7 bases and J by 0 bases, 6 bases remained unmatched. CDR1 LNHDA and CDR2 SQIVND come from the germline V gene (reference sequence). The CDR3 is 15 residues long.

This chain uses TRBV28 with TRBJ2-6, with TRBD1 matching over 8 bases. The CDR3 contains 20 residues. Unmatched junction bases numbered 20, after V lost 6 bases and J lost 4 bases. The germline V gene has CDR1 MDHEN and CDR2 SYDVKM. DNA of the CDR3: TGTGCCAGCAGCCCCGGTAGGTCCTACAGGGGGGAAGCGGGGGCCAACGTCCTGACTTTC. Its translation is CASSPGRSYRGEAGANVLTF.

The J gene is TRBJ2-1, the V gene TRBV15; TRBD2 aligns across 13 bases. The CDR3 is 18 amino acids. From germline, CDR1 is LNHNV and CDR2 YYDKDF (reference sequence). The V segment lost 6 bases and the J segment 0 bases; nucleotides outside the gene matches: 8. CDR3 region: CATRGTSGTGTSYNEQFF. In DNA form, the CDR3 reads TGTGCCACCAGGGGGACTAGCGGGACCGGAACCTCCTACAATGAGCAGTTCTTC.

This clone was seen a handful of times. The chain couples TRBV5-4 to TRBJ2-2, with 11 bases aligning to TRBD2. The CDR3 length is 14 residues. With V trimmed by 0 bases and J by 13 bases, 5 bases remained unmatched. CDR1 is SGHNT and CDR2 is YYREEE in the germline V gene (reference sequence). CDR3 protein: CASSLATSGRGLFF. CDR3 nucleotide sequence: TGTGCCAGCAGCTTGGCAACTAGCGGGAGAGGGCTGTTTTTT.

The CDR3 nucleotides are TGTGCCATCAGTGATAGCGGCAGCGGGGGGACTGAAGCTTTCTTT. Residues: CAISDSGSGGTEAFF. This sequence joins TRBV10-3 and TRBJ1-1, with D possibly matching TRBD1 (5 bases). The germline CDR1 and CDR2 sequences are ENHRY and SYGVKD. The CDR3 length is 15 residues. V shed 3 bases and J shed 5 bases, with 16 bases lying between them.

V and J are TRBV28 and TRBJ1-5, with 7 bases identical to TRBD1. The CDR3 contains 15 residues. The germline V gene has CDR1 MDHEN and CDR2 SYDVKM. The trim removed 2 bases at V and 6 bases at J, leaving 7 bases unmatched. The chain's CDR3 is CASSLPPTGTQPQHF. The CDR3, as DNA: TGTGCCAGCAGTTTACCCCCGACAGGGACTCAGCCCCAGCATTTT.

This rearrangement joins TRBV28 to TRBJ2-3, with 8 bases fitting TRBD1. After removal of 6 bases from V and 5 bases from J, the junction contained 4 bases not matched to a gene. The CDR3 runs to 13 residues. Germline V gene lookup returns CDR1 MDHEN and CDR2 SYDVKM. The CDR3 coding sequence is TGTGCCAGCAGGCGACAGGGGAAAGATACGCAGTATTTT. Translation: CASRRQGKDTQYF.

This chain joins TRBV7-2 and TRBJ1-5; 8 bases map to TRBD1. Germline assignment: CDR1 SGHTA and CDR2 FQGNSA. Trimming cost V 6 bases and J 6 bases; bases outside gene matches: 7. This CDR3 is 14 amino acids long. Written as DNA, the CDR3 is TGTGCCAGCAGTCCTGGACAGGGCGGTCAGCCCCAGCATTTT. Protein sequence: CASSPGQGGQPQHF.

The chain recombines TRBV3-1 (or the pseudogene TRBV3-2) with TRBJ1-2; D is unclear. CDR3 length: 15 amino acids. Between the trimmed V and J ends, which lost 0 bases and 1 base, there was a span of 9 bases. Germline V gene sequence: CDR1 LGHDT, CDR2 YNNKEL (reference sequence). CDR3: CASSQEMADNYGYTF. CDR3 DNA: TGTGCCAGCAGCCAAGAAATGGCGGATAACTATGGCTACACCTTC.

CDR3 coding DNA: TGTGCCAGCAGCTGGGAGACAGGGGTAGGGTCCTACGAGCAGTACTTC. Translation gives CASSWETGVGSYEQYF. The chain joins TRBV7-8 to TRBJ2-7, with 8 bases lining up with TRBD1. Germline V CDR1 and CDR2: SGHVS, FQNEAQ. The V and J ends lost 4 bases and 1 base, in that order; junction bases with no gene match: 9. The CDR3 loop spans 16 amino acids.

The chain combines TRBV7-9 with TRBJ2-2; 11 nucleotides align to TRBD1. CDR1 is SEHNR, CDR2 FQNEAQ, per germline (reference sequence). This CDR3 has 18 amino acids. J was trimmed by 4 bases and V by 4 bases; bases with no gene match: 11. The CDR3, as DNA: TGTGCCAGCAGCTCTCTCCTAGGACAGGGGGCGAGCACCGGGGAGCTGTTTTTT. Amino acids: CASSSLLGQGASTGELFF.

The chain combines TRBV7-8 with TRBJ1-3, with a weak D call TRBD1 (5 bases). V was pared by 5 bases and J by 0 bases, with 14 bases between. The CDR3 totals 16 residues. The germline CDR1 and CDR2 sequences are SGHVS and FQNEAQ. In DNA, the CDR3 is TGTGCCAGCAGCCCCGTGTTGGGGGGCTCTGGAAACACCATATATTTT. As protein: CASSPVLGGSGNTIYF.

This clone was recorded a few times. V gene TRBV2 combines with J gene TRBJ2-1, with D perhaps matching TRBD2 (6 bases). CDR1 and CDR2 (germline): SNHLY, FYNNEI. The CDR3 consists of 14 residues. V lost 6 bases and J lost 9, with 18 bases in between. This chain's CDR3 is CASRRERPSGEQFF. The CDR3, as DNA: TGTGCCAGCAGACGGGAGCGGCCGTCCGGTGAGCAGTTCTTC.

The chain uses TRBV7-3 and TRBJ2-1, with 9 bases that match TRBD1. V trimming: 5 bases; J trimming: 9 bases; junction bases outside the gene matches: 2. Germline loops: CDR1 SGHTA, CDR2 FQGTGA. The CDR3 consists of 12 residues. In DNA, the CDR3 is TGTGCCAGCAGCCGACAGGGGGGTGAGCAGTTCTTC. It encodes CASSRQGGEQFF. Together with reference TRBV7-3 and TRBJ2-1, the CDR3 gives the full variable domain: GAGVSQTPSNKVTEKGKYVELRCDPISGHTALYWYRQSLGQGPEFLIYFQGTGAADDSGLPNDRFFAVRPEGSVSTLKIQRTERGDSAVYLCASSRQGGEQFFGPGTRLTVL.

This chain uses TRBV2 with TRBJ1-2; tentative D call: TRBD1 (6 bases). The CDR3 extends over 12 amino acids. V lost 4 bases and J 5 bases, leaving 8 bases between the germline ends. From germline, CDR1 is SNHLY and CDR2 FYNNEI. CDR3 sequence (DNA): TGTGCCAGCAGTGGACAGGATTATGGCTACACCTTC. Protein: CASSGQDYGYTF.

The chain has TRBV6-5 and TRBJ1-4; D may be TRBD1 (5 bases). CDR3 length equals 11 residues. Germline loops: CDR1 MNHEY, CDR2 SVGAGI. Trimming removed 6 bases from V and 14 bases from J, with 13 bases in between. The DNA of the CDR3 is TGTGCCAGCAGACAGACAGTCCGCCTGTTTTTT. Amino acids: CASRQTVRLFF.

The chain has TRBV2 and TRBJ2-3; TRBD2 matches 7 bases. V dropped 6 bases and J dropped 1; count of bases not matched to a gene: 4. The germline V gene encodes CDR1 SNHLY and CDR2 FYNNEI. CDR3 length: 14 amino acids. Here the CDR3 reads CASRGGFGTDTQYF. The CDR3 region has the DNA TGTGCCAGCAGGGGGGGGTTTGGCACAGATACGCAGTATTTT.

V gene TRBV21-1 combines with J gene TRBJ2-7; the D segment call TRBD2 is taken from the table without a DNA check. TRBV21-1 is flagged as a pseudogene. This CDR3 has 14 residues. In DNA, the CDR3 is TGTGCCAGCAGCAATCGAATTACTTTCTACGAGCAGTACTTC. This gives the protein CASSNRITFYEQYF.

This chain uses TRBV5-5 with TRBJ1-1, with D unclear. The germline V and J ends were trimmed by 1 base and 0 bases, with 10 bases remaining between them. Germline assignment: CDR1 SGHKS and CDR2 YYEKEE (reference sequence). There are 15 residues in the CDR3. The CDR3: CASSLTGSMNTEAFF. For the CDR3, the DNA is TGTGCCAGCAGCTTGACCGGTAGTATGAACACTGAAGCTTTCTTT.

J is TRBJ1-4 and V is TRBV4-1; no definite D call. The CDR3 has 15 residues. V shed 0 bases and J shed 4 bases, with 9 bases lying between them. Germline V gene data show CDR1 as MGHRA and CDR2 as YSYEKL. This CDR3 reads CASSQERRSNEKLFF. The CDR3 bases are TGCGCCAGCAGCCAAGAACGACGGAGTAATGAAAAACTGTTTTTT.

The chain links TRBV27 to TRBJ2-3; D is unresolved. The CDR3 runs to 14 residues. The V gene's germline CDR1 is MNHEY and CDR2 SMNVEV (reference sequence). With 3 bases removed from V and 2 bases from J, the gap between germline ends came to 9 bases. CDR3: CASSFSLLTDTQYF. The CDR3 DNA follows: TGTGCCAGCAGTTTCTCACTTCTCACAGATACGCAGTATTTT.

This rearrangement joins TRBV9 to TRBJ2-6, with D possibly matching TRBD1 (6 bases). There are 17 residues in the CDR3. V shed 5 bases and J shed 3 bases, with 18 bases lying between them. Germline V lookup: CDR1 SGDLS, CDR2 YYNGEE. In DNA form, the CDR3 reads TGTGCCAGCAGTACACCGGGACACTCGATTGGGGCCAACGTCCTGACTTTC. Amino acid sequence: CASSTPGHSIGANVLTF.

This clone was detected once. The gene calls are TRBV20-1 and TRBJ2-7; 8 bases match TRBD2. CDR3 length equals 16 residues. V gave up 3 bases and J gave up 3 bases; unmatched junction bases: 13. The V gene's germline CDR1 is DFQATT and CDR2 SNEGSKA (reference sequence). This CDR3 reads CSASIVSEAGGYEQYF. The CDR3, as DNA: TGCAGTGCTAGTATCGTAAGCGAGGCGGGAGGCTACGAGCAGTACTTC.

V is TRBV5-1 and J is TRBJ2-5, with D possibly matching TRBD1 (5 bases). This CDR3 comprises 13 residues. The germline gives CDR1 SGHRS, CDR2 YFSETQ. Trimming stripped 0 bases from V and 5 bases from J, with 8 bases between. In DNA form, the CDR3 reads TGCGCCAGCAGCTTGGGGGGCCTGGAGACCCAGTACTTC. Protein sequence: CASSLGGLETQYF.

The chain employs TRBV5-1 and TRBJ1-1; TRBD1 might be the D (6 bases). The germline V gene encodes CDR1 SGHRS and CDR2 YFSETQ. The V gene lost 6 bases and the J gene lost 5 bases, with 14 bases spanning the gap. CDR3 length equals 13 residues. The CDR3, as DNA: TGCGCCAGCAACGAGGGGGTCACGACTGAAGCTTTCTTT. Translating it yields CASNEGVTTEAFF.